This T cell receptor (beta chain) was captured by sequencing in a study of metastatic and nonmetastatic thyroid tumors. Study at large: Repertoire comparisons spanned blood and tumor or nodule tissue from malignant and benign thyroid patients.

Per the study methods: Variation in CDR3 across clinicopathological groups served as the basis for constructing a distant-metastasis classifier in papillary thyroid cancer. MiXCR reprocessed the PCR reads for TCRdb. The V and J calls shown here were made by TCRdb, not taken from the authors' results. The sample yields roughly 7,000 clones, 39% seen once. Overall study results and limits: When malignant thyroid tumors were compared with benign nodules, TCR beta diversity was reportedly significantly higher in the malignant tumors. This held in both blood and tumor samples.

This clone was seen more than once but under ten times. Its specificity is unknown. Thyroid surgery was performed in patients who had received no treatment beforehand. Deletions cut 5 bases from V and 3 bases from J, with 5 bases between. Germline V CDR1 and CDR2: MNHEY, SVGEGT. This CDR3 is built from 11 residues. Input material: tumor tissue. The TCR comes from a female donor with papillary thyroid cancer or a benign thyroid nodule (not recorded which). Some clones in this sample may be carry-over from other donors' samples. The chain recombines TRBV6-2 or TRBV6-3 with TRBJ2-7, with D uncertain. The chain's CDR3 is CASSPNYEQYF. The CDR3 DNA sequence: TGTGCCAGCAGTCCCAACTACGAGCAGTACTTC.